This TCR beta chain was recorded in a study of a mutant IDH1 vaccine in newly diagnosed glioma. Study details: The study started vaccination 4-6 weeks after radiotherapy alone, or with temozolomide cycles. Before enrollment, the patients had been treated with radiotherapy alone, temozolomide alone, or both together. Most of them had received both. Study-wide results and limits: There seemed to be no relation between pseudoprogression and changes in top peripheral T cell clonotypes.

In regard to this clone: What it recognizes is unknown.

The protocol was immunoSEQ multiplex PCR, while the TCRdb copy is restricted to in-frame clones and leaves out a portion. The profile shows about 64,000 clones, about 88% of them singletons. Time point given: week 23, last vaccination. A single vaccine dose contained 300 ug of mutant IDH1 20-mer peptide, and topical imiquimod was used with it. Germline CDR1 is SGHRS and CDR2 is YFSETQ. This CDR3 contains 15 residues. After removal of 3 bases from V and 7 bases from J, the junction contained 9 bases not matched to a gene. This rearrangement joins TRBV5-1 to TRBJ2-1, with 8 bases matching TRBD1. The sequence came from a man aged 25 to 40 with glioma. The input for sequencing was PBMCs, taken from a glioma patient whose treatment included an IDH1 peptide vaccine. Written as DNA, the CDR3 is TGCGCCAGCAGCTGGACAGGGATTACGGTGAATGAGCAGTTCTTC. Protein product: CASSWTGITVNEQFF.